These 17 T cell receptor beta chains were all obtained from the same sample, sequenced in a study of shared clonotypes between healthy human individuals. This table comes from immunoSEQ multiplex PCR, and its TCRdb copy is limited to in-frame clones, with some not included. The data contain some 630,000 clones, less than 80% of them singletons. Specimen: memory CD4+ T cells sorted from blood. Subset specified: CD45RA-negative fraction. Source of these receptors: a woman aged 25 to 39 in good health.

This sequence joins TRBV18 and TRBJ2-5, with D maybe TRBD1 (6 bases). This CDR3 contains 14 residues. Germline CDR1 and CDR2: KGHSH and LQKENI. Between the trimmed V and J ends, which lost 6 bases and 5 bases, there was a span of 16 bases. The CDR3 nucleotides read TGTGCCAGCTCTTCGGGACATCCTACGGAGACCCAGTACTTC. Translation: CASSSGHPTETQYF.

The chain joins TRBV5-1 to TRBJ2-1; tentatively, D is TRBD2 (5 bases). This CDR3 is 15 amino acids long. V was shortened by 0 bases and J by 6 bases, with 13 bases between the two germline ends. From germline, CDR1 is SGHRS and CDR2 YFSETQ. CDR3 residues: CASSLGRGLGNEQFF. CDR3 DNA sequence: TGCGCCAGCAGCTTGGGCAGAGGACTGGGCAATGAGCAGTTCTTC. Based on the CDR3 plus reference TRBV5-1 and TRBJ2-1, the full variable domain is KAGVTQTPRYLIKTRGQQVTLSCSPISGHRSVSWYQQTPGQGLQFLFEYFSETQRNKGNFPGRFSGRQFSNSRSEMNVSTLELGDSALYLCASSLGRGLGNEQFFGPGTRLTVL.

V is TRBV4-1 and J is TRBJ2-3; a possible D gene is TRBD2 (5 bases). The CDR3 has 17 amino acids. With 0 bases removed from V and 1 base from J, the gap between germline ends came to 14 bases. Germline-derived CDR1 and CDR2 are MGHRA and YSYEKL. CDR3 in DNA: TGCGCCAGCAGCCAAGAAATTCTGTGGGGAGGCACAGATACGCAGTATTTT. Translation: CASSQEILWGGTDTQYF.

Points on this clone: Given a much more abundant clone one base away, this may be a read error. The chain combines TRBV19 with TRBJ2-7; TRBD2 matches at 14 bases. This CDR3 has 12 amino acids. The ends lost 9 bases at V and 6 bases at J; junction bases unmatched: 1. Germline CDR1 is LNHDA and CDR2 is SQIVND (reference sequence). The CDR3 is CASGLAGGEQYF. The CDR3 DNA reads TGTGCCAGCGGACTAGCGGGAGGCGAGCAGTACTTC.

This clone has a handful of counts. This chain links TRBV7-9 with TRBJ2-2; 12 bases are shared with TRBD2. Germline V gene sequence: CDR1 SEHNR, CDR2 FQNEAQ (reference sequence). The CDR3 has 17 residues. Trimming cost V 5 bases and J 5 bases; bases outside gene matches: 9. CDR3: CASSKLLAGGGTGELFF. DNA for the CDR3: TGTGCCAGCAGCAAGCTACTAGCGGGAGGAGGGACCGGGGAGCTGTTTTTT.

This chain links TRBV5-1 with TRBJ2-5; 7 positions agree with TRBD2. The CDR3 has 15 amino acids. V gave up 4 bases and J gave up 5 bases; unmatched junction bases: 11. Germline V gene sequence: CDR1 SGHRS, CDR2 YFSETQ. DNA for the CDR3: TGCGCCAGCAGCCCAGGACTAGGACCAATGGAGACCCAGTACTTC. It yields the protein CASSPGLGPMETQYF.

CDR3 bases: TGTGCCAGCAGTAGCCAGGGGAGGGATACGCAGTATTTT. Translation: CASSSQGRDTQYF. The J gene is TRBJ2-3, the V gene TRBV27, with D perhaps assigned TRBD1 or TRBD2 (6 bases each). Germline CDR1 reads MNHEY; CDR2 reads SMNVEV (reference sequence). Between the trimmed V and J ends, which lost 5 bases and 6 bases, there was a span of 12 bases. This CDR3 is built from 13 residues.

Notes on this clone: This sample also contains other DNA sequences that code for the same CDR3. The J gene is TRBJ2-7, the V gene TRBV4-1; 7 nucleotides agree with TRBD1. The ends lost 2 bases at V and 0 bases at J; junction bases unmatched: 4. The CDR3 has 15 residues. Germline CDR1 reads MGHRA; CDR2 reads YSYEKL. In DNA form, the CDR3 reads TGCGCCAGCAGCCAACCGACAGGGTCCTCCTACGAGCAGTACTTC. It encodes CASSQPTGSSYEQYF.

The chain employs TRBV11-2 and TRBJ1-4; TRBD1 might be the D (5 bases). CDR1 SGHAT and CDR2 FQNNGV come from the germline V gene. Trimming left V 5 bases short and J 0 bases short, with 13 bases between. This CDR3 region has 16 residues. This CDR3 is CASSAARGATNEKLFF. CDR3 bases: TGTGCCAGCAGCGCCGCCCGGGGGGCAACTAATGAAAAACTGTTTTTT. The full variable domain, rest sourced from reference TRBV11-2 and TRBJ1-4, is EAGVAQSPRYKIIEKRQSVAFWCNPISGHATLYWYQQILGQGPKLLIQFQNNGVVDDSQLPKDRFSAERLKGVDSTLKIQPAKLEDSAVYLCASSAARGATNEKLFFGSGTQLSVL.

The rearrangement links TRBV27 to TRBJ1-4; 8 bases are a match to TRBD1. CDR3 length: 15 residues. Germline V lookup: CDR1 MNHEY, CDR2 SMNVEV (reference sequence). V lost 6 bases and J lost 2; bases outside the gene matches: 5. The CDR3 coding sequence is TGTGCCAGCAGAAGCAGGGGGCAGACTAATGAAAAACTGTTTTTT. As protein: CASRSRGQTNEKLFF.

The genes are TRBV6-5 and TRBJ1-2; a possible D gene is TRBD1 (6 bases). Trimming shortened V by 6 bases and J by 8 bases, and 10 bases separated the two germline ends. This CDR3 contains 11 residues. From germline, CDR1 is MNHEY and CDR2 SVGAGI. The CDR3 loop is CASRQGRGYTF. The CDR3 region has the DNA TGTGCCAGCAGGCAGGGGCGCGGCTACACCTTC.

The V call is TRBV28, the J call TRBJ1-5; D gene uncertain. CDR1 is MDHEN and CDR2 is SYDVKM in the germline V gene. V lost 7 bases and J lost 2, with 9 bases in between. The CDR3 totals 13 residues. The CDR3 is CASKRQGNQPQHF. DNA for the CDR3: TGTGCCAGCAAAAGGCAGGGCAATCAGCCCCAGCATTTT.

The chain employs TRBV5-4 and TRBJ1-1; D is undetermined. This CDR3 is 13 amino acids long. Germline V gives CDR1 SGHNT, CDR2 YYREEE (reference sequence). V lost 5 bases and J 0 bases, leaving 8 bases between the germline ends. The CDR3 nucleotides are TGTGCCAGCAGTTTTGAAATGAACACTGAAGCTTTCTTT. This gives the protein CASSFEMNTEAFF.

This clone was detected only a few times. The chain links TRBV28 to TRBJ1-2; 8 nucleotides line up with TRBD1. The CDR3 is 17 residues long. The trim removed 2 bases at V and 8 bases at J, leaving 16 bases unmatched. CDR1 is MDHEN and CDR2 is SYDVKM in the germline V gene. The CDR3 loop is CASSLPPWAGGYKGYTF. CDR3 nucleotide sequence: TGTGCCAGCAGTTTACCCCCCTGGGCAGGGGGCTATAAAGGCTACACCTTC.

This chain uses TRBV27 with TRBJ1-5, with D unclear. The V and J ends lost 5 bases and 6 bases respectively, with 14 bases between them. Germline loops: CDR1 MNHEY, CDR2 SMNVEV (reference sequence). The CDR3 consists of 14 residues. The CDR3 sequence is CASSLGWAVQPQHF. The CDR3, as DNA: TGTGCCAGCAGTCTCGGGTGGGCCGTTCAGCCCCAGCATTTT.

This chain connects TRBV2 to TRBJ2-5; D unclear. V shed 2 bases and J shed 14 bases, with 9 bases lying between them. The CDR3 has 10 amino acids. The germline V gene encodes CDR1 SNHLY and CDR2 FYNNEI. CDR3 in amino acids: CASSERVQYF. CDR3 DNA sequence: TGTGCCAGCAGTGAAAGGGTGCAATACTTC.

This clone showed up many times. Different DNA sequences within this sample yield the same CDR3. CDR3 sequence reads: CASRETGTGDGYTF. Written as DNA, the CDR3 is TGTGCCAGCAGGGAAACCGGGACAGGGGATGGCTACACCTTC. The V and J genes are TRBV6-1 and TRBJ1-2; TRBD1 matches 10 bases. With V trimmed by 6 bases and J by 6 bases, 7 bases remained unmatched. The CDR3 spans 14 residues. Germline V gene sequence: CDR1 MNHNS, CDR2 SASEGT.